This T cell receptor beta chain is drawn from a study of shared clonotypes between healthy human individuals. Study details: Per donor, CD8 memory used one plate, CD8 naive used two, CD4 memory used three and CD4 naive used three.

Study results and caveats: All-four-donor shared clonotypes had higher generation probabilities than non-shared clonotypes did.

The junction had 4 bases not matched to a gene; V was cut back by 8 bases and J by 3 bases. Germline V gene data show CDR1 as KGHSH and CDR2 as LQKENI. The CDR3 extends over 13 amino acids. A remark on this clone: The antigen remains undetermined.

Several immunoSEQ plates held equal portions of the genomic DNA taken from each subset. Authors' processing steps: As immunoSEQ supplied junction-only sequences (without quality scores), filtering differed. Measured with immunoSEQ multiplex PCR; TCRdb has only the in-frame clones, and not every one. V and J calls and clone size are as listed in that table; D and trimming were resolved from the DNA. Found here are about 79,000 clones, about 65% of them singletons; the top ten hold about 51%. The receptor was derived from a man in his thirties or forties in good health. The chain links TRBV18 to TRBJ1-5; 7 positions agree with TRBD1. Sequenced input: memory CD8+ T cells sorted from blood. Regarding subset: CD45RO+ cells pooled with CCR7-negative TemRA cells. CDR3 protein: CASSGQANQPQHF. In nucleotides, the CDR3 is TGTGCCAGCAGTGGACAGGCCAATCAGCCCCAGCATTTT.